The rows below give T cell receptor beta chains drawn from one sample of a study of brain T cells in children with intractable seizures. Sequenced by immunoSEQ multiplex PCR; TCRdb stores in-frame clones only, minus some. The sample shows about 110,000 clones, under 95% of them seen only once. The sequenced sample was peripheral blood, obtained at surgery. These TCRs come from a boy in the first two years of life with hemimegalencephaly and intractable seizures. Both conserved end residues are part of each CDR3. The order of the fields is V gene, clone size, CDR3 length, D gene, J gene, CDR3 protein, CDR3 DNA. The D gene is left open where the match is weak. Part of the rows lack a size; the others show once, few, many or a class for expanded clones.

v_call: TRBV23-1
clone_size: -
cdr3_length: 13
d_call: TRBD1
j_call: TRBJ2-2
cdr3_aa: CASSQGRGGELFF
cdr3_nt: TGCGCCAGCTCACAGGGGCGTGGCGGGGAGCTGTTTTTT

v_call: TRBV25-1
clone_size: -
cdr3_length: 16
d_call: TRBD2
j_call: TRBJ2-7
cdr3_aa: CASSEPGTSGSYEQYF
cdr3_nt: TGTGCCAGCAGTGAACCCGGGACTAGCGGGAGCTACGAGCAGTACTTC

v_call: TRBV2
clone_size: -
cdr3_length: 15
d_call: -
j_call: TRBJ1-1
cdr3_aa: CASSEDVGRGTEAFF
cdr3_nt: TGTGCCAGCAGTGAAGACGTGGGGCGGGGGACTGAAGCTTTCTTT

v_call: TRBV21-1
clone_size: -
cdr3_length: 16
d_call: -
j_call: TRBJ2-6
cdr3_aa: CASSKARGIGANVLTF
cdr3_nt: TGTGCCAGCAGCAAAGCGCGAGGGATTGGGGCCAACGTCCTGACTTTC

v_call: TRBV5-1
clone_size: -
cdr3_length: 15
d_call: TRBD1
j_call: TRBJ1-1
cdr3_aa: CASTPQGGQGTEAFF
cdr3_nt: TGCGCCAGCACCCCACAGGGGGGGCAAGGTACTGAAGCTTTCTTT

v_call: TRBV13
clone_size: -
cdr3_length: 15
d_call: TRBD1
j_call: TRBJ1-1
cdr3_aa: CASSDRDRTNTEAFF
cdr3_nt: TGTGCCAGCAGCGACCGGGACAGGACGAACACTGAAGCTTTCTTT

v_call: TRBV4-3
clone_size: -
cdr3_length: 15
d_call: -
j_call: TRBJ1-2
cdr3_aa: CASSSSGGVLYGYTF
cdr3_nt: TGCGCCAGCAGTTCCTCGGGGGGCGTCCTCTATGGCTACACCTTC

v_call: TRBV7-9
clone_size: -
cdr3_length: 13
d_call: -
j_call: TRBJ2-3
cdr3_aa: CASSLKRTDTQYF
cdr3_nt: TGTGCCAGCAGCTTAAAGCGGACAGATACGCAGTATTTT

v_call: TRBV6-6
clone_size: -
cdr3_length: 18
d_call: TRBD1
j_call: TRBJ2-2
cdr3_aa: CASSRPRWTGLGEGELFF
cdr3_nt: TGTGCCAGCAGCCGACCCCGGTGGACAGGGTTGGGGGAAGGGGAGCTGTTTTTT

v_call: TRBV6-5
clone_size: -
cdr3_length: 15
d_call: TRBD1
j_call: TRBJ2-7
cdr3_aa: CASSTEGQGEHEQYF
cdr3_nt: TGTGCCAGCAGTACGGAGGGACAGGGCGAGCACGAGCAGTACTTC

v_call: TRBV5-8
clone_size: -
cdr3_length: 14
d_call: -
j_call: TRBJ2-7
cdr3_aa: CASSFVSGSYEQYF
cdr3_nt: TGTGCCAGCAGCTTTGTTTCAGGCTCCTACGAGCAGTACTTC

v_call: TRBV5-6
clone_size: once
cdr3_length: 14
d_call: -
j_call: TRBJ2-7
cdr3_aa: CASSLTGRPYEQYF
cdr3_nt: TGTGCCAGCAGCTTAACGGGCAGACCCTACGAGCAGTACTTC

v_call: TRBV6-5
clone_size: once
cdr3_length: 12
d_call: -
j_call: TRBJ2-5
cdr3_aa: CASSLRGETQYF
cdr3_nt: TGTGCCAGCAGTCTCAGGGGAGAGACCCAGTACTTC

v_call: TRBV28
clone_size: -
cdr3_length: 14
d_call: -
j_call: TRBJ1-2
cdr3_aa: CASSSSTGNYGYTF
cdr3_nt: TGTGCCAGCAGTTCGTCGACCGGGAACTATGGCTACACCTTC

v_call: TRBV15
clone_size: -
cdr3_length: 15
d_call: TRBD2
j_call: TRBJ2-5
cdr3_aa: CATSRTTSGQETQYF
cdr3_nt: TGTGCCACCAGCAGAACCACTAGCGGACAAGAGACCCAGTACTTC

v_call: TRBV4-2
clone_size: -
cdr3_length: 15
d_call: -
j_call: TRBJ2-4
cdr3_aa: CASSQSVVKQNIQYF
cdr3_nt: TGTGCCAGCAGCCAGTCGGTCGTAAAACAAAACATTCAGTACTTC

v_call: TRBV5-8
clone_size: -
cdr3_length: 15
d_call: TRBD1
j_call: TRBJ2-5
cdr3_aa: CASSLARTGSETQYF
cdr3_nt: TGTGCCAGCAGCTTGGCCCGGACAGGGTCAGAGACCCAGTACTTC

v_call: TRBV21-1
clone_size: once
cdr3_length: 11
d_call: -
j_call: TRBJ2-7
cdr3_aa: CASSKGHEQYF
cdr3_nt: TGTGCCAGCAGCAAAGGACACGAGCAGTACTTC

v_call: TRBV30
clone_size: few
cdr3_length: 15
d_call: TRBD1
j_call: TRBJ1-5
cdr3_aa: CAWSVGTGGNQPQHF
cdr3_nt: TGTGCCTGGAGTGTAGGGACAGGGGGCAATCAGCCCCAGCATTTT

v_call: TRBV4-1
clone_size: once
cdr3_length: 14
d_call: -
j_call: TRBJ2-7
cdr3_aa: CASSQPTSSYEQYF
cdr3_nt: TGCGCCAGCAGCCAACCGACTAGCTCCTACGAGCAGTACTTC

v_call: TRBV21-1
clone_size: -
cdr3_length: 16
d_call: -
j_call: TRBJ2-5
cdr3_aa: CASLPHATGNQETQYF
cdr3_nt: TGTGCCAGCTTGCCCCACGCGACAGGGAACCAAGAGACCCAGTACTTC

v_call: TRBV7-8
clone_size: -
cdr3_length: 13
d_call: -
j_call: TRBJ2-5
cdr3_aa: CASSRDKQETQYF
cdr3_nt: TGTGCCAGCAGCCGGGACAAACAAGAGACCCAGTACTTC

v_call: TRBV6-1
clone_size: once
cdr3_length: 16
d_call: -
j_call: TRBJ2-7
cdr3_aa: CASSEAHSGPSYEQYF
cdr3_nt: TGTGCCAGCAGTGAAGCGCACTCAGGGCCGTCCTACGAGCAGTACTTC

v_call: TRBV5-8
clone_size: -
cdr3_length: 16
d_call: -
j_call: TRBJ1-4
cdr3_aa: CASSRALAGYNEKLFF
cdr3_nt: TGTGCCAGCAGCCGGGCCCTAGCGGGCTATAATGAAAAACTGTTTTTT

v_call: TRBV6-5
clone_size: -
cdr3_length: 12
d_call: -
j_call: TRBJ1-5
cdr3_aa: CASRGGNQPQHF
cdr3_nt: TGTGCCAGCAGGGGAGGGAATCAGCCCCAGCATTTT

v_call: TRBV5-1
clone_size: -
cdr3_length: 16
d_call: TRBD2
j_call: TRBJ2-5
cdr3_aa: CASSPGRGRAQETQYF
cdr3_nt: TGCGCCAGCAGCCCTGGACGCGGGAGGGCCCAAGAGACCCAGTACTTC

v_call: TRBV28
clone_size: -
cdr3_length: 15
d_call: TRBD1
j_call: TRBJ1-1
cdr3_aa: CASSLWLGTGVEAFF
cdr3_nt: TGTGCCAGCAGTTTATGGCTCGGGACAGGGGTTGAAGCTTTCTTT

v_call: TRBV5-1
clone_size: once
cdr3_length: 13
d_call: -
j_call: TRBJ1-5
cdr3_aa: CASSLDGGQPQHF
cdr3_nt: TGCGCCAGCAGCTTGGATGGGGGACAGCCCCAGCATTTT

v_call: TRBV9
clone_size: -
cdr3_length: 15
d_call: TRBD2
j_call: TRBJ2-3
cdr3_aa: CASSGTSGSTDTQYF
cdr3_nt: TGTGCCAGCAGCGGGACTAGCGGGAGCACAGATACGCAGTATTTT

v_call: TRBV7-3
clone_size: -
cdr3_length: 19
d_call: TRBD2
j_call: TRBJ2-1
cdr3_aa: CASSLGRVAGEGSYNEQFF
cdr3_nt: TGTGCCAGCAGCTTAGGAAGGGTAGCGGGAGAGGGCTCCTACAATGAGCAGTTCTTC

v_call: TRBV11-2
clone_size: once
cdr3_length: 18
d_call: -
j_call: TRBJ2-2
cdr3_aa: CASSLDFGAEGVAGELFF
cdr3_nt: TGTGCCAGCAGCTTAGATTTTGGAGCGGAGGGGGTGGCCGGGGAGCTGTTTTTT

v_call: TRBV30
clone_size: -
cdr3_length: 16
d_call: -
j_call: TRBJ1-1
cdr3_aa: CAWSVQAGSLNTEAFF
cdr3_nt: TGTGCCTGGAGTGTACAGGCAGGGAGCCTGAACACTGAAGCTTTCTTT

v_call: TRBV28
clone_size: -
cdr3_length: 11
d_call: -
j_call: TRBJ1-1
cdr3_aa: CASRLKGEAFF
cdr3_nt: TGTGCCAGCCGCCTCAAGGGTGAAGCTTTCTTT

v_call: TRBV13
clone_size: -
cdr3_length: 14
d_call: TRBD2
j_call: TRBJ2-7
cdr3_aa: CASSQGLAGGPPYF
cdr3_nt: TGTGCCAGCAGCCAGGGACTAGCGGGAGGGCCCCCGTACTTC

v_call: TRBV9
clone_size: -
cdr3_length: 12
d_call: -
j_call: TRBJ2-1
cdr3_aa: CASSVGGRWQFF
cdr3_nt: TGTGCCAGCAGCGTAGGTGGGCGGTGGCAGTTCTTC

v_call: TRBV28
clone_size: once
cdr3_length: 17
d_call: TRBD2
j_call: TRBJ2-7
cdr3_aa: CASSLISEASGKYEQYF
cdr3_nt: TGTGCCAGCAGTTTAATAAGTGAGGCTAGCGGGAAGTACGAGCAGTACTTC

v_call: TRBV3-1/TRBV3-2
clone_size: -
cdr3_length: 13
d_call: -
j_call: TRBJ2-3
cdr3_aa: CASSQGGGDTQYF
cdr3_nt: TGTGCCAGCAGCCAAGGTGGAGGCGATACGCAGTATTTT

v_call: TRBV5-5
clone_size: -
cdr3_length: 12
d_call: -
j_call: TRBJ1-1
cdr3_aa: CASSHRGVEAFF
cdr3_nt: TGTGCCAGCAGCCATCGGGGGGTAGAAGCTTTCTTT

v_call: TRBV7-2
clone_size: -
cdr3_length: 11
d_call: -
j_call: TRBJ2-7
cdr3_aa: CASSPYYEQYF
cdr3_nt: TGTGCCAGCAGCCCTTACTACGAGCAGTACTTC

v_call: TRBV19
clone_size: once
cdr3_length: 15
d_call: TRBD1
j_call: TRBJ1-5
cdr3_aa: CARQGARCSNQPQHF
cdr3_nt: TGTGCCAGACAGGGGGCGCGGTGTAGCAATCAGCCCCAGCATTTT

v_call: TRBV5-4
clone_size: -
cdr3_length: 16
d_call: TRBD2
j_call: TRBJ2-5
cdr3_aa: CASSLFPAGAAETQYF
cdr3_nt: TGTGCCAGCAGCTTGTTTCCAGCGGGAGCTGCAGAGACCCAGTACTTC

v_call: TRBV2
clone_size: -
cdr3_length: 11
d_call: -
j_call: TRBJ2-5
cdr3_aa: CASRTSWAQYF
cdr3_nt: TGTGCCAGCAGGACCTCTTGGGCCCAGTACTTC

v_call: TRBV27
clone_size: -
cdr3_length: 14
d_call: TRBD1
j_call: TRBJ1-5
cdr3_aa: CASSPRTGWGPQHF
cdr3_nt: TGTGCCAGCAGTCCCAGGACAGGGTGGGGGCCCCAGCATTTT

v_call: TRBV15
clone_size: once
cdr3_length: 16
d_call: -
j_call: TRBJ1-5
cdr3_aa: CATSRERAGWDQPQHF
cdr3_nt: TGTGCCACCAGCAGAGAGAGGGCAGGGTGGGATCAGCCCCAGCATTTT

v_call: TRBV7-2
clone_size: -
cdr3_length: 14
d_call: TRBD2
j_call: TRBJ2-7
cdr3_aa: CASSSSGSSYEQYF
cdr3_nt: TGTGCCAGCAGCTCTAGCGGGAGTTCCTACGAGCAGTACTTC

v_call: TRBV6-2/TRBV6-3
clone_size: -
cdr3_length: 11
d_call: -
j_call: TRBJ1-1
cdr3_aa: CASSYPSEAFF
cdr3_nt: TGTGCCAGCAGTTACCCCAGTGAAGCTTTCTTT

v_call: TRBV27
clone_size: -
cdr3_length: 14
d_call: -
j_call: TRBJ2-1
cdr3_aa: CASSLQGTYNEQFF
cdr3_nt: TGTGCCAGCAGTTTACAGGGAACCTACAATGAGCAGTTCTTC

v_call: TRBV10-3
clone_size: few
cdr3_length: 9
d_call: -
j_call: TRBJ2-1
cdr3_aa: CAISNEQFF
cdr3_nt: TGTGCCATCAGCAATGAGCAGTTCTTC

v_call: TRBV24-1
clone_size: once
cdr3_length: 12
d_call: -
j_call: TRBJ1-5
cdr3_aa: CATSEFWQPQHF
cdr3_nt: TGTGCCACCAGTGAGTTCTGGCAGCCCCAGCATTTT

v_call: TRBV9
clone_size: -
cdr3_length: 15
d_call: -
j_call: TRBJ2-1
cdr3_aa: CASSVAGVHLDEQFF
cdr3_nt: TGTGCCAGCAGCGTAGCGGGAGTCCACCTAGATGAGCAGTTCTTC

v_call: TRBV28
clone_size: -
cdr3_length: 14
d_call: -
j_call: TRBJ2-4
cdr3_aa: CASSIRDLKNIQYF
cdr3_nt: TGTGCCAGCTCAATCCGGGACCTCAAAAACATTCAGTACTTC

v_call: TRBV2
clone_size: -
cdr3_length: 17
d_call: -
j_call: TRBJ2-2
cdr3_aa: CASSAARTTENTGELFF
cdr3_nt: TGTGCCAGCAGTGCAGCACGGACCACGGAGAACACCGGGGAGCTGTTTTTT

v_call: TRBV5-1
clone_size: once
cdr3_length: 12
d_call: -
j_call: TRBJ2-5
cdr3_aa: CASSRGGETQYF
cdr3_nt: TGCGCCAGCAGCCGAGGGGGAGAGACCCAGTACTTC

v_call: TRBV12-3/TRBV12-4
clone_size: -
cdr3_length: 13
d_call: -
j_call: TRBJ1-2
cdr3_aa: CASSSTGVSGYTF
cdr3_nt: TGTGCCAGCAGTTCGACAGGAGTCTCTGGCTACACCTTC

v_call: TRBV11-2
clone_size: -
cdr3_length: 13
d_call: -
j_call: TRBJ2-7
cdr3_aa: CASSFDVPYEQYF
cdr3_nt: TGTGCCAGCAGCTTTGATGTCCCATACGAGCAGTACTTC

v_call: TRBV6-6
clone_size: -
cdr3_length: 12
d_call: TRBD1
j_call: TRBJ1-5
cdr3_aa: CASSQRQGYQHF
cdr3_nt: TGTGCCAGCAGTCAGAGACAGGGGTACCAGCATTTT

v_call: TRBV6-6
clone_size: -
cdr3_length: 15
d_call: TRBD1
j_call: TRBJ2-5
cdr3_aa: CASSTLAGGAETQYF
cdr3_nt: TGTGCCAGCAGTACGCTCGCAGGGGGTGCAGAGACCCAGTACTTC

v_call: TRBV2
clone_size: -
cdr3_length: 12
d_call: -
j_call: TRBJ1-2
cdr3_aa: CASMGGDYGYTF
cdr3_nt: TGTGCCAGCATGGGGGGAGACTATGGCTACACCTTC

v_call: TRBV6-5
clone_size: once
cdr3_length: 15
d_call: -
j_call: TRBJ2-3
cdr3_aa: CASSYVGPSGDTQYF
cdr3_nt: TGTGCCAGCAGTTACGTGGGACCTTCTGGAGATACGCAGTATTTT

v_call: TRBV28
clone_size: once
cdr3_length: 14
d_call: TRBD1
j_call: TRBJ1-2
cdr3_aa: CASSSPDRGWGYTF
cdr3_nt: TGTGCCAGCAGTTCCCCGGACAGGGGCTGGGGCTACACCTTC